A selection of T cell receptor beta chains follows, all from one sample in a study of cytomegalovirus exposure and HLA in healthy donors. Sequencing was performed with immunoSEQ multiplex PCR; in TCRdb, only in-frame clones are kept and a portion is missing. The sample has 100,000 to 120,000 clones, roughly 13% seen once; the top ten hold about a sixth. Sequencing was carried out using PBMCs. These receptors originate from a man aged 35 to 55 in good health and CMV-seropositive. Both conserved end residues are part of each CDR3. D genes are given only for firm matches. Clone size is given for some rows only: seen once, a few or many times, or a class if the clone is expanded.

V gene,J gene,clone size,D gene,CDR3 protein,CDR3 DNA
TRBV9,TRBJ2-1,few,NA,CASSPRSGNEQFF,TGTGCCAGCAGCCCCCGGTCGGGGAATGAGCAGTTCTTC
TRBV6-6,TRBJ1-2,few,TRBD1,CASSYSGQGANYGYTF,TGTGCCAGCAGTTACTCAGGACAGGGAGCTAACTATGGCTACACCTTC
TRBV4-1,TRBJ2-7,NA,TRBD1,CASSRFGQGYSYEQYF,TGCGCCAGCAGCCGCTTTGGACAGGGCTACTCCTACGAGCAGTACTTC
TRBV18,TRBJ2-1,few,NA,CASSPSSYNEQFF,TGTGCCAGCTCACCTTCTAGTTACAATGAGCAGTTCTTC
TRBV5-1,TRBJ1-2,few,TRBD1,CASSLGGTGRRYGYTF,TGCGCCAGCAGCTTGGGGGGGACAGGGAGGCGCTATGGCTACACCTTC
TRBV2,TRBJ2-1,NA,TRBD2,CASSAGVSSYNEQFF,TGTGCCAGCAGCGCGGGAGTTTCCTCCTACAATGAGCAGTTCTTC
TRBV21-1,TRBJ1-4,few,NA,CASERDKYSEKLFF,TGTGCCAGCGAAAGGGACAAATATTCTGAAAAACTGTTTTTT
TRBV5-1,TRBJ1-1,few,NA,CASSLPEGLGGTEAFF,TGCGCCAGCAGCTTGCCGGAGGGGCTCGGGGGAACTGAAGCTTTCTTT
TRBV28,TRBJ2-5,few,NA,CASSAGDGVETQYF,TGTGCCAGCAGTGCAGGGGATGGGGTGGAGACCCAGTACTTC
TRBV28,TRBJ2-3,once,TRBD2,CASILGGSPDTQYF,TGTGCCAGCATCCTGGGCGGGAGTCCAGATACGCAGTATTTT
TRBV7-2,TRBJ2-7,NA,TRBD1,CASSLRQGRDSYEQYF,TGTGCCAGCAGCCTGCGACAGGGAAGGGACTCCTACGAGCAGTACTTC
TRBV5-1,TRBJ2-1,few,TRBD2,CASSSVAGTSGHPTYNEQFF,TGCGCCAGCAGCTCCGTCGCCGGGACTAGCGGGCACCCCACCTACAATGAGCAGTTCTTC
TRBV5-6,TRBJ2-1,few,NA,CASSPPNYNEQFF,TGTGCCAGCAGCCCCCCTAACTACAATGAGCAGTTCTTC
TRBV6-1,TRBJ2-1,NA,NA,CASRTVGRGHEQFF,TGTGCCAGCAGGACCGTCGGGCGGGGCCATGAGCAGTTCTTC
TRBV6-5,TRBJ1-2,NA,NA,CASSPGTSEGYTF,TGTGCCAGCAGTCCCGGGACTTCCGAAGGCTACACCTTC
TRBV4-1,TRBJ1-2,few,NA,CASSQGQGGRYGYTF,TGCGCCAGCAGCCAAGGGCAGGGAGGACGCTATGGCTACACCTTC
TRBV27,TRBJ2-7,NA,NA,CASSPAIPGHGTREGYEQYF,TGTGCCAGCAGTCCTGCTATACCGGGACACGGGACCAGAGAGGGGTACGAGCAGTACTTC
TRBV5-1,TRBJ2-2,NA,TRBD2,CASSLGTSGANTGELFF,TGCGCCAGCAGCTTGGGGACTAGCGGGGCTAACACCGGGGAGCTGTTTTTT
TRBV2,TRBJ1-1,NA,NA,CASSESLPGTEAFF,TGTGCCAGCAGTGAATCCTTACCGGGGACTGAAGCTTTCTTT
TRBV15,TRBJ2-6,many,NA,CATSSSGFSGANVLTF,TGTGCCACCAGCTCCTCAGGGTTCTCTGGGGCCAACGTCCTGACTTTC
TRBV29-1,TRBJ2-3,NA,NA,CSVQRGDTQYF,TGCAGCGTGCAGCGTGGAGATACGCAGTATTTT
TRBV5-1,TRBJ2-3,NA,TRBD2,CASSKGLAGTLLTDTQYF,TGCGCCAGCAGCAAAGGACTAGCCGGGACCCTCCTCACAGATACGCAGTATTTT
TRBV9,TRBJ2-3,NA,NA,CASSVGGDLTDTQYF,TGTGCCAGCAGCGTAGGGGGCGACCTCACAGATACGCAGTATTTT
TRBV5-6,TRBJ2-7,few,TRBD1,CASSFAGTGVREQYF,TGTGCCAGCAGCTTCGCCGGGACAGGGGTGCGAGAGCAGTACTTC
TRBV7-9,TRBJ2-2,NA,TRBD2,CASNAGTSVPGELFF,TGTGCCAGCAACGCCGGGACTAGTGTTCCCGGGGAGCTGTTTTTT
TRBV7-6,TRBJ1-2,NA,TRBD1,CTSSLEVAGTGGHYGYTF,TGTACCAGCAGCTTAGAGGTGGCGGGGACAGGAGGCCACTATGGCTACACCTTC
TRBV5-1,TRBJ1-1,few,TRBD1,CASSLVGQGRSEAFF,TGCGCCAGCAGCTTGGTGGGACAGGGAAGATCTGAAGCTTTCTTT
TRBV4-2,TRBJ2-7,few,TRBD1,CASSQRQGGYEQYF,TGTGCCAGCAGCCAGAGACAGGGTGGCTACGAGCAGTACTTC
TRBV2,TRBJ2-7,NA,NA,CASSRGTESYEQYF,TGTGCCAGCTCCCGCGGGACAGAATCCTACGAGCAGTACTTC
TRBV5-1,TRBJ1-5,NA,NA,CASSLYPDYSNQPQHF,TGCGCCAGCAGCTTGTATCCAGATTATAGCAATCAGCCCCAGCATTTT
TRBV6-5,TRBJ2-3,few,NA,CASSTTGDTQYF,TGTGCCAGCAGTACGACAGGAGATACGCAGTATTTT
TRBV7-2,TRBJ2-2,NA,NA,CASSSGNIRGTGELFF,TGTGCCAGCAGCTCAGGGAACATAAGGGGCACCGGGGAGCTGTTTTTT
TRBV4-3,TRBJ1-1,few,NA,CASSQVTGNTEAFF,TGCGCCAGCAGCCAAGTCACAGGGAACACTGAAGCTTTCTTT
TRBV30,TRBJ2-3,few,TRBD1,CAWSVQGAPTRAQYF,TGTGCCTGGAGTGTACAGGGGGCTCCTACGAGGGCGCAGTATTTT
TRBV5-6,TRBJ1-2,NA,NA,CASSLLTDPYGYTF,TGTGCCAGCAGCTTGTTAACAGACCCGTATGGCTACACCTTC
TRBV7-9,TRBJ2-1,NA,NA,CASQGGEPHNEQFF,TGTGCCAGCCAGGGCGGGGAGCCTCACAATGAGCAGTTCTTC
TRBV7-9,TRBJ2-5,few,NA,CASSPRGPETQYF,TGTGCCAGCAGCCCCCGCGGGCCGGAGACCCAGTACTTC
TRBV4-1,TRBJ1-5,few,NA,CASSQIAKGGQPQHF,TGCGCCAGCAGCCAAATTGCCAAAGGGGGTCAGCCCCAGCATTTT
TRBV2,TRBJ2-7,NA,NA,CARSEYKQYF,TGTGCCAGAAGTGAGTATAAGCAGTACTTC
TRBV18,TRBJ1-2,few,NA,CASSPAGGDGYTF,TGTGCCAGCTCACCGGCGGGGGGAGATGGCTACACCTTC
TRBV4-1,TRBJ2-7,NA,NA,CASSQRQASYEQYF,TGCGCCAGCAGCCAAAGACAGGCGTCCTACGAGCAGTACTTC
TRBV7-9,TRBJ1-5,NA,NA,CASSLEAGVGNQPQHF,TGTGCCAGCAGCTTAGAGGCGGGGGTGGGCAATCAGCCCCAGCATTTT
TRBV27,TRBJ1-5,NA,NA,CASSPSQGLGNQPQHF,TGTGCCAGCAGTCCTTCACAGGGATTGGGCAATCAGCCCCAGCATTTT
TRBV7-9,TRBJ2-1,few,TRBD1,CASSLVSGQGGHEQFF,TGTGCCAGCAGCTTAGTGTCGGGACAGGGAGGACATGAGCAGTTCTTC
TRBV15,TRBJ2-7,few,TRBD1,CATSTQGTEFYEQYF,TGTGCCACCAGCACCCAAGGGACAGAGTTCTACGAGCAGTACTTC
TRBV2,TRBJ2-7,few,NA,CATGRGTSYEQYF,TGTGCCACGGGGCGGGGTACCTCCTACGAGCAGTACTTC
TRBV11-2,TRBJ1-2,NA,NA,CASSPAGDNHYGYTF,TGTGCCAGCAGCCCAGCGGGGGATAATCACTATGGCTACACCTTC
TRBV28,TRBJ1-1,NA,NA,CASSSPQGTSEAFF,TGTGCCAGCAGTTCTCCACAGGGCACCTCTGAAGCTTTCTTT
TRBV4-1,TRBJ2-5,few,TRBD2,CASSRLVPGLAGGETQYF,TGCGCCAGCAGCCGCCTAGTCCCGGGACTAGCGGGAGGAGAGACCCAGTACTTC
TRBV4-3,TRBJ1-2,once,NA,CASSQDRGSYGYTF,TGCGCCAGCAGCCAAGATCGAGGCAGCTATGGCTACACCTTC
TRBV5-1,TRBJ2-1,NA,TRBD1,CASRGDRTDNEQFF,TGCGCCAGCAGGGGGGACAGGACTGACAATGAGCAGTTCTTC
TRBV5-1,TRBJ2-1,NA,NA,CASSLVTGFENEQFF,TGCGCCAGCAGCTTGGTCACGGGTTTCGAGAATGAGCAGTTCTTC
TRBV19,TRBJ1-2,NA,NA,CATVGGDGRGYTF,TGTGCCACTGTCGGGGGGGACGGCCGCGGCTACACCTTC
TRBV6-5,TRBJ2-2,few,NA,CAILNRDSYTGELFF,TGTGCCATTCTAAACCGGGACTCCTACACCGGGGAGCTGTTTTTT
TRBV19,TRBJ2-3,NA,TRBD2,CASSARTILAGGMDTQYF,TGTGCCAGTAGTGCCCGCACAATACTAGCGGGAGGGATGGATACGCAGTATTTT
TRBV18,TRBJ1-4,NA,NA,CASSPSGANEKLFF,TGTGCCAGCTCACCATCAGGGGCTAATGAAAAACTGTTTTTT
TRBV5-4,TRBJ2-3,NA,TRBD2,CASRVTSETDTQYF,TGTGCCAGCAGGGTGACTAGCGAGACAGATACGCAGTATTTT
TRBV9,TRBJ1-1,few,NA,CASSVTGGHTEAFF,TGTGCCAGCAGCGTGACAGGCGGCCACACTGAAGCTTTCTTT
TRBV12-5,TRBJ2-3,few,NA,CASGLVPAQVWTDTQYF,TGTGCTAGTGGTTTGGTACCGGCCCAGGTCTGGACAGATACGCAGTATTTT